This is a list of T cell receptor beta chains from one sample in a study of cytomegalovirus exposure and HLA in healthy donors. Profiling relied on immunoSEQ multiplex PCR, and the TCRdb table lists in-frame clones only, not all of them. The sample consists of roughly 150,000 clones, 91% of them appearing once. The sample consisted of PBMCs. The receptors originated from a man between 18 and 29 years old in good health and CMV-seronegative. CDR3s leave out the opening cysteine and the closing phenylalanine or tryptophan.

V	J	CDR3
TRBV2	TRBJ2-4	ASSDTGGIAKNIQY
TRBV29-1	TRBJ1-4	SVEDRIGSRTGGANEKLF
TRBV6-5	TRBJ2-7	ASSYPGQDEQY
TRBV19	TRBJ2-1	ASSAGLAGGNEQF
TRBV6-5	TRBJ2-3	ASSYQAGALTDTQY
TRBV5-1	TRBJ1-1	ASSFLGARVNTEAF
TRBV5-1	TRBJ1-1	ASRAGFEAF
TRBV5-1	TRBJ1-1	ASSLGTGAAENTEAF
TRBV7-9	TRBJ2-4	ASSFSTDRGTKNIQY
TRBV7-3	TRBJ2-5	ASSSPRGEETQY
TRBV6-5	TRBJ1-6	ASSSGTGKNNSPLH
TRBV5-6	TRBJ2-7	ASSRGTGGIGIYEQY
TRBV7-2	TRBJ2-5	ASSLVDRAQETQY
TRBV30	TRBJ1-3	AWTPSPRNTIY
TRBV16	TRBJ1-2	ASSLEGQGRYGYT
TRBV9	TRBJ2-5	ASSVTGGAEETQY
TRBV9	TRBJ2-1	ASSAYRAPDEQF
TRBV5-1	TRBJ1-2	ASRGGYGYT
TRBV6-1	TRBJ2-5	ASSEEPGRRETQY
TRBV30	TRBJ1-2	AWSPWTAGYT
TRBV29-1	TRBJ1-5	SVVFTGLNQPQH
TRBV30	TRBJ1-3	AWSVGVGNTIY
TRBV18	TRBJ2-6	ASFMQASSGANVLT
TRBV21-1	TRBJ2-5	ASSNERGEETQY
TRBV10-3	TRBJ1-5	AISESGGRAAQH
TRBV29-1	TRBJ2-1	SVEDLRTSYNEQF
TRBV27	TRBJ2-2	ASSLRDAGGPGGELF
TRBV20-1	TRBJ1-2	SARGNGYT
TRBV7-9	TRBJ1-1	ASSPDRAEAF
TRBV2	TRBJ1-1	ASGRNRGRAEAF
TRBV7-8	TRBJ2-2	ASSQTSGRSTGELF
TRBV30	TRBJ2-5	AWTGGLQETQY
TRBV5-1	TRBJ2-1	ASSPEGTGGYNEQF
TRBV19	TRBJ1-1	ASSIETRTEAF
TRBV10-3	TRBJ2-3	AISSLASTDTQY
TRBV6-1	TRBJ1-5	ASRGEVSNQPQH
TRBV30	TRBJ1-2	AWSLGRPADYGYT
TRBV30	TRBJ2-7	ASTGGRNEQY
TRBV19	TRBJ1-6	ASNAGQGYSPLH
TRBV30	TRBJ2-1	ACHGTTNLEQF
TRBV6-1	TRBJ1-5	ASSGAGDYSNQPQH
TRBV7-9	TRBJ1-2	ASSPFNYGYT
TRBV11-2	TRBJ1-1	ASRTIHGTGNTEAF
TRBV11-1	TRBJ1-1	ASSLTRNTEAF
TRBV27	TRBJ1-2	ASSFGGAVYSGYT
TRBV4-1	TRBJ2-2	ASSQGGTGGWTGELF
TRBV6-4	TRBJ2-1	ASSEASGGANEQF
TRBV6-6	TRBJ2-7	ASSATHEQY
TRBV19	TRBJ1-2	ASLNPGQTVYGYT
TRBV6-1	TRBJ2-2	ATRQNLANTGELF
TRBV28	TRBJ1-5	ASSSGQGQPQH
TRBV18	TRBJ1-1	ASSPRQNEAF
TRBV6-5	TRBJ1-1	ASSRQGDRNTEAF
TRBV11-2	TRBJ2-1	ASSLLGGYNEQF
TRBV9	TRBJ2-1	ASSSGPIPGDEQF
TRBV29-1	TRBJ2-1	SVELNEQF
TRBV5-1	TRBJ2-6	ASSSGQAMNSGANVLT
TRBV5-1	TRBJ1-1	ASHRQGAVGEAF
TRBV6-5	TRBJ1-2	ASRTTGNYGYT
TRBV11-2	TRBJ1-2	ASSTRTGSGYT